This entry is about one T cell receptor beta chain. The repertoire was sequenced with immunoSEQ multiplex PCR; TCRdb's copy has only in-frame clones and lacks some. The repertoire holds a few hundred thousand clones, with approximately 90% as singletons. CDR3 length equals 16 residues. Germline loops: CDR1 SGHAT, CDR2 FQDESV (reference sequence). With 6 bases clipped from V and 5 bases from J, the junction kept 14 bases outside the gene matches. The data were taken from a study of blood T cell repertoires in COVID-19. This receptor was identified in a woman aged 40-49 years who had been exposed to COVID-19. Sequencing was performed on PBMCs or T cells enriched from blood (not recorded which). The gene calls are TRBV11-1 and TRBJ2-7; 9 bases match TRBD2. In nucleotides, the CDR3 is TGTGCCAGCAGTCTCGGAACGGGACTAGCAAACGACGAGCAGTACTTC. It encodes CASSLGTGLANDEQYF.